This T cell receptor beta chain was identified in a study of T cells in Graves' hyperthyroidism and ophthalmopathy. Regions amplified from RNA transcripts were the TCR beta CDR3 regions. The study used the HTBI primer set for a first-round RT-PCR of the TCR CDR3. TCRdb used MiXCR to reprocess the multiplex PCR reads, holding one entry per CDR3 protein. The sample holds around 340,000 distinct CDR3 sequences, 18% seen once. This clonotype showed up just a few times. Graves' hyperthyroidism qualified as stable when ophthalmopathy did not progress within 18 months. The CDR3 loop spans 15 amino acids. With V trimmed by 5 bases and J by 6 bases, 3 bases remained unmatched. In germline, CDR1 is MNHNS, CDR2 SASEGT.

The TCR comes from a woman between 45 and 65 years old with Graves' hyperthyroidism. The V and J genes are TRBV6-1 and TRBJ2-2; 13 bases align to TRBD2. Sequencing was carried out using blood. Here the CDR3 DNA reads TGTGCCAGCAGTCGGACTAGCGGGAGCGCCGGGGAGCTGTTTTTT. Translated, it gives CASSRTSGSAGELFF.